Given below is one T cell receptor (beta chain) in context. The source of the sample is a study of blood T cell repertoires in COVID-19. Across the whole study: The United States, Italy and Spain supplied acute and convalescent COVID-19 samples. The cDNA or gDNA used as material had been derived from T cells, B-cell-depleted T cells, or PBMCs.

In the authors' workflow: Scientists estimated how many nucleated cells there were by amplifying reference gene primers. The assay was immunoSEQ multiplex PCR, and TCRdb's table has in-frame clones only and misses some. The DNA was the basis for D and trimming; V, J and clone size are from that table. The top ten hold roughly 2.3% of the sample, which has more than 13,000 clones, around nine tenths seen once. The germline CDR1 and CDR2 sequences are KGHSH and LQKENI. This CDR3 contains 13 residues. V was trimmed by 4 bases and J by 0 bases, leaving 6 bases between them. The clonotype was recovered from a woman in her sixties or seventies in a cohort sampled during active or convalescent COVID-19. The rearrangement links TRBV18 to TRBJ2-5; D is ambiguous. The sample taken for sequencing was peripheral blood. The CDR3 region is CASSRVYQETQYF. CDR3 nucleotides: TGTGCCAGCTCACGCGTGTACCAAGAGACCCAGTACTTC.